Below, 17 T cell receptor beta chains from the same sample are listed, as sequenced in a study of blood T cell repertoires in COVID-19. Produced via immunoSEQ multiplex PCR; TCRdb's table is partial and in-frame only. Of fewer than 200,000 clones in the sample, 70% to 90% are singletons; the top ten hold approximately 7.6%. Specimen: peripheral blood. The receptors shown here come from a woman older than 75 with COVID-19, enrolled during active disease.

The chain employs TRBV10-1 and TRBJ2-3; the D gene is possibly TRBD2 (6 bases). Germline V gene lookup returns CDR1 WNHNN and CDR2 SYGVQD (reference sequence). V was cut by 5 bases and J by 1 base, with 10 bases left in between. CDR3 length: 14 amino acids. CDR3 coding DNA: TGCGCCAGCAGTTCGGGACTCCGCACAGATACGCAGTATTTT. It is translated as CASSSGLRTDTQYF.

The sample holds a few counts of this clone. This sample includes further DNA sequences coding for the same CDR3. This sequence joins TRBV6-6 and TRBJ2-7; TRBD1 aligns across 9 bases. The CDR3 is 14 amino acids. The J segment lost 3 bases and the V segment lost 6 bases, leaving 6 bases of the junction unmatched. CDR1 is MNHNY, CDR2 SVGAGI, per germline (reference sequence). As DNA, the CDR3 is TGTGCCAGCAGAGCCGGGACAGGGAGCTACGAGCAGTACTTC. The encoded protein is CASRAGTGSYEQYF.

To note about this clone: A much larger clone sits a single nucleotide away, making a read error possible. Other DNA sequences in the same sample also yield this CDR3. The rearrangement joins TRBV10-3 to TRBJ1-2; TRBD1 might be the D (5 bases). This CDR3 spans 13 amino acids. V was trimmed by 9 bases and J by 5 bases, leaving 16 bases between them. Germline CDR1 ENHRY, CDR2 SYGVKD. This CDR3 reads CAIRGSANYGYTF. CDR3 DNA: TGTGCCATTCGGGGGTCGGCGAATTATGGCTACACCTTC.

This clone was counted ten times or more. The chain is built from TRBV5-1 and TRBJ2-5, with a tentative D call TRBD1 (6 bases). CDR1 and CDR2 from the germline V gene are SGHRS and YFSETQ. This CDR3 is built from 21 residues. Trimming stripped 4 bases from V and 5 bases from J, with 36 bases between. CDR3 loop: CASSLGQGKSQGSSRWETQYF. The CDR3 nucleotides read TGCGCCAGCAGCCTGGGGCAGGGGAAGTCACAAGGTAGCTCGAGGTGGGAGACCCAGTACTTC.

The chain couples TRBV7-9 to TRBJ1-4, with 12 bases aligning to TRBD1. Germline trimming cut 4 bases from V and 0 bases from J; bases unmatched to any gene: 6. This CDR3 comprises 18 residues. CDR1 is SEHNR, CDR2 FQNEAQ, per germline (reference sequence). CDR3 loop: CASSSRDRGPTTNEKLFF. CDR3 in DNA: TGTGCCAGCAGCTCCCGGGACAGGGGGCCGACAACTAATGAAAAACTGTTTTTT.

In DNA, the CDR3 is TGTGCCAGCAGCTTGGACGCCCTAGGCGCTGAAGCTTTCTTT. It encodes CASSLDALGAEAFF. The rearrangement uses TRBV5-6 and TRBJ1-1, with D uncertain. Germline values: CDR1 SGHDT, CDR2 YYEEEE. This CDR3 region has 14 residues. With 0 bases removed from V and 6 bases from J, the gap between germline ends came to 12 bases.

This sequence joins TRBV12-3 or TRBV12-4 and TRBJ1-1; D call uncertain. The CDR3 is 12 residues long. Between the trimmed V and J ends, which lost 5 bases and 1 base, there was a span of 5 bases. The CDR3 spells CASSLSNTEAFF. The CDR3, as DNA: TGTGCCAGCAGTCTATCGAACACTGAAGCTTTCTTT.

This clone showed up just once. The chain is built from TRBV15 and TRBJ1-2; D is unclear. This CDR3 spans 18 amino acids. Germline CDR1 is LNHNV and CDR2 is YYDKDF (reference sequence). The V and J ends lost 5 bases and 7 bases respectively, with 29 bases between them. The CDR3 DNA reads TGTGCCACCAGCCCCTCGGTGGTAGAGTCACGACTTGGCGCTGGCTACACCTTC. Amino acids: CATSPSVVESRLGAGYTF.

The chain recombines TRBV5-1 with TRBJ1-1; unclear D gene. Germline CDR1 and CDR2: SGHRS and YFSETQ. The CDR3 spans 14 residues. The V end was cut by 2 bases, the J end by 3 bases, with 11 bases between. Written as DNA, the CDR3 is TGCGCCAGCAGCTTCGAAGGGAGCGACACTGAAGCTTTCTTT. Translating it yields CASSFEGSDTEAFF.

This chain links TRBV5-1 with TRBJ1-1, with D hard to call. V was cut by 0 bases and J by 4 bases, with 7 bases left in between. The CDR3 is 13 residues long. From germline, CDR1 is SGHRS and CDR2 YFSETQ. The CDR3: CASSLAIFTEAFF. In DNA form, the CDR3 reads TGCGCCAGCAGCTTGGCAATTTTCACTGAAGCTTTCTTT.

Only a few counts were recorded for this clone. The chain uses TRBV11-2 and TRBJ2-1; D remains unclear. V lost 3 bases, J lost 0 bases, and 3 bases lay in between. CDR1 and CDR2 from the germline V gene are SGHAT and FQNNGV. CDR3 length equals 13 residues. The CDR3 coding sequence is TGTGCCAGCAGCTTTAGCTCCTACAATGAGCAGTTCTTC. It is translated as CASSFSSYNEQFF.

The chain has TRBV11-2 and TRBJ1-3, with D uncertain. Germline lookup yields CDR1 SGHAT and CDR2 FQNNGV. The CDR3 spans 13 residues. V lost 4 bases and J 14 bases, leaving 18 bases between the germline ends. The DNA of the CDR3 is TGTGCCAGCAGCTCCACATTGCAAACGATGGTATATTTT. It is translated as CASSSTLQTMVYF.

The chain combines TRBV28 with TRBJ1-6; 7 bases line up with TRBD1. CDR1 and CDR2 from the germline V gene are MDHEN and SYDVKM. The CDR3 is 16 amino acids. The V segment lost 5 bases and the J segment 6 bases; nucleotides outside the gene matches: 10. Here the CDR3 reads CASSKATGVPNSPLHF. Here the CDR3 DNA reads TGTGCCAGCAGTAAGGCTACAGGGGTCCCTAATTCACCCCTCCACTTT.

The chain uses TRBV29-1 and TRBJ1-5; no clear D gene. There are 13 residues in the CDR3. Trimming took off 6 bases at V and 5 bases at J, with 14 bases between the two ends. The V gene's germline CDR1 is SQVTM and CDR2 ANQGSEA. The CDR3 nucleotides read TGCAGCGTGGGAATAGGGAGCCATCAGCCCCAGCATTTT. Protein product: CSVGIGSHQPQHF.

The chain couples TRBV5-1 to TRBJ1-2; 9 bases fit TRBD1. The trim removed 0 bases at V and 6 bases at J, leaving 3 bases unmatched. The germline V gene encodes CDR1 SGHRS and CDR2 YFSETQ. This CDR3 region has 14 residues. CDR3 sequence reads: CASSLAGQGHGYTF. CDR3 sequence (DNA): TGCGCCAGCAGCTTGGCGGGACAGGGACATGGCTACACCTTC.

The gene calls are TRBV5-1 and TRBJ1-2; 7 nucleotides agree with TRBD1. V shed 4 bases and J 7 bases; nucleotides not matched to a gene: 13. This CDR3 is built from 15 residues. Germline assignment: CDR1 SGHRS and CDR2 YFSETQ. Here the CDR3 DNA reads TGCGCCAGCAGCGTAGACAGGGACCATCCTTCTGGCTACACCTTC. Translating it yields CASSVDRDHPSGYTF.

V and J are TRBV27 and TRBJ2-4, with 11 positions matching TRBD2. The CDR3 runs to 15 residues. Trimming took 3 bases from V and 10 from J; bases not matched to a gene: 8. CDR1 MNHEY and CDR2 SMNVEV come from the germline V gene (reference sequence). DNA of the CDR3: TGTGCCAGCAGTTTGTATAGCGGGAGGGACCCTATTCAGTACTTC. This codes for CASSLYSGRDPIQYF.